The 23 T cell receptor beta chains below come from one sample, sequenced in a study of T cell changes during pregnancy in multiple sclerosis. Some clones are missing from TCRdb's copy, which holds only in-frame ones; the method was immunoSEQ multiplex PCR. In the table there are around 67,000 clones, 85% to 90% of which are singletons. The material was peripheral blood, obtained after pregnancy. The receptors were sampled from a female donor in good health, enrolled as a control in a pregnancy study.

This rearrangement joins TRBV18 to TRBJ1-2; TRBD1 matches 8 bases. The CDR3 is 14 residues long. Per germline, CDR1 KGHSH and CDR2 LQKENI. V lost 3 bases and J lost 5; bases outside the gene matches: 5. Written as DNA, the CDR3 is TGTGCCAGCTCACCGGGACAGGACCTATATGGCTACACCTTC. Protein product: CASSPGQDLYGYTF.

The chain combines TRBV19 with TRBJ2-7; 9 bases map to TRBD2. The CDR3 spans 13 residues. The germline V gene has CDR1 LNHDA and CDR2 SQIVND (reference sequence). After removal of 5 bases from V and 6 bases from J, the junction contained 5 bases not matched to a gene. CDR3 bases: TGTGCCAGTAGTCCTAGCGGGAAAGGCGAGCAGTACTTC. Its protein is CASSPSGKGEQYF.

This clone was seen a single time. This chain uses TRBV6-4 with TRBJ2-3, with a weak D call TRBD1 (8 bases). Trimming took off 0 bases at V and 2 bases at J, with 30 bases between the two ends. CDR1 is MRHNA, CDR2 SNTAGT, per germline. The CDR3 totals 22 residues. As DNA, the CDR3 is TGTGCCAGCAGTGACTCGAGAAAGGACAGGGATTCGAAGCGGGGATTCACAGATACGCAGTATTTT. This gives the protein CASSDSRKDRDSKRGFTDTQYF.

This clone was recorded once. The chain has TRBV5-4 and TRBJ1-2; tentative D call: TRBD1 (6 bases). V was clipped by 3 bases and J by 5 bases, with 11 bases between them. From germline, CDR1 is SGHNT and CDR2 YYREEE (reference sequence). The CDR3 is made up of 13 amino acids. This CDR3 is CASSYGQQYGYTF. The CDR3 coding sequence is TGTGCCAGCAGCTATGGACAGCAATATGGCTACACCTTC.

The CDR3: CASSLYGGGYTDTQYF. The CDR3 DNA sequence: TGTGCCAGCAGTTTATATGGGGGAGGTTACACAGATACGCAGTATTTT. The chain couples TRBV27 to TRBJ2-3; perhaps TRBD2 as D (6 bases). The CDR3 extends over 16 amino acids. V was pared by 1 base and J by 2 bases, with 13 bases between. The V gene's germline CDR1 is MNHEY and CDR2 SMNVEV (reference sequence).

The V and J genes are TRBV19 and TRBJ1-4; 9 bases agree with TRBD1. V shed 5 bases and J 8 bases; nucleotides not matched to a gene: 9. The germline gives CDR1 LNHDA, CDR2 SQIVND (reference sequence). The CDR3 runs to 15 residues. In nucleotides, the CDR3 is TGTGCCAGTAGTTCCCGACAGGGGGTTCGGGAAAAACTGTTTTTT. Protein product: CASSSRQGVREKLFF.

The V and J genes are TRBV5-6 and TRBJ1-3; D is unresolved. CDR1 is SGHDT, CDR2 YYEEEE, per germline. Trimming took 3 bases from V and 6 from J, leaving 16 bases between them. The length of the CDR3 is 15 residues. The CDR3 reads CASSSLRGLLNTIYF. The CDR3 region has the DNA TGTGCCAGCAGCTCCTTGCGAGGGCTTCTAAACACCATATATTTT.

This chain joins TRBV9 and TRBJ2-2, with 7 bases lining up with TRBD1. The ends lost 3 bases at V and 3 bases at J; junction bases unmatched: 2. The CDR3 loop spans 14 amino acids. Looked up from germline, CDR1 is SGDLS and CDR2 is YYNGEE. CDR3: CASSAQGYTGELFF. The DNA for the CDR3 is TGTGCCAGCAGCGCACAGGGGTACACCGGGGAGCTGTTTTTT.

This clone came up once. The rearrangement uses TRBV30 and TRBJ1-1, with D uncertain. Trimming left V 5 bases short and J 1 base short, with 20 bases between. This CDR3 contains 16 residues. Germline loops: CDR1 GTSNPN, CDR2 SVGIG (reference sequence). CDR3: CAWFRGWSVGNTEAFF. CDR3 DNA sequence: TGTGCCTGGTTCCGGGGTTGGAGTGTGGGGAACACTGAAGCTTTCTTT.

The chain carries TRBV30 and TRBJ2-7; weak D call: TRBD2 (6 bases). The CDR3 totals 11 residues. V was cut by 5 bases and J by 6 bases, with 11 bases left in between. CDR1 GTSNPN and CDR2 SVGIG come from the germline V gene (reference sequence). The CDR3 sequence: CAWEAGREQYF. The CDR3 DNA reads TGTGCCTGGGAGGCGGGACGCGAGCAGTACTTC. The full variable domain, with the rest looked up from reference TRBV30 and TRBJ2-7, is SQTIHQWPATLVQPVGSPLSLECTVEGTSNPNLYWYRQAAGRGLQLLFYSVGIGQISSEVPQNLSASRPQDRQFILSSKKLLLSDSGFYLCAWEAGREQYFGPGTRLTVT.

The chain links TRBV7-9 to TRBJ2-5; the match to TRBD2 covers 11 bases. Per the germline V gene, CDR1 is SEHNR and CDR2 is FQNEAQ (reference sequence). This CDR3 contains 15 residues. The V and J ends lost 6 bases and 2 bases, in that order; junction bases with no gene match: 5. CDR3 loop: CASRPTSGGQETQYF. CDR3 nucleotides: TGTGCCAGCAGACCTACTAGCGGGGGACAAGAGACCCAGTACTTC.

The V gene is TRBV5-6, the J gene TRBJ1-6; D gene uncertain. The CDR3 runs to 13 residues. CDR1 is SGHDT and CDR2 is YYEEEE in the germline V gene. Trimming pared 4 bases from V and 9 bases from J, leaving 11 bases between. The CDR3 sequence: CASSDIPGSPLHF. CDR3 DNA: TGTGCCAGCAGCGATATTCCAGGTTCACCCCTCCACTTT. Full variable domain (rest looked up from reference TRBV5-6 and TRBJ1-6): DAGVTQSPTHLIKTRGQQVTLRCSPKSGHDTVSWYQQALGQGPQFIFQYYEEEERQRGNFPDRFSGHQFPNYSSELNVNALLLGDSALYLCASSDIPGSPLHFGNGTRLTVT.

The J gene is TRBJ1-5, the V gene TRBV19; D possibly corresponds to TRBD1 (5 bases). V shed 6 bases and J shed 5 bases, with 14 bases lying between them. Germline-derived CDR1 and CDR2 are LNHDA and SQIVND (reference sequence). This CDR3 contains 14 residues. CDR3 sequence reads: CASREPGLYQPQHF. CDR3 DNA: TGTGCCAGTAGGGAACCGGGACTTTATCAGCCCCAGCATTTT. The whole variable domain, remainder taken from reference TRBV19 and TRBJ1-5, is DGGITQSPKYLFRKEGQNVTLSCEQNLNHDAMYWYRQDPGQGLRLIYYSQIVNDFQKGDIAEGYSVSREKKESFPLTVTSAQKNPTAFYLCASREPGLYQPQHFGDGTRLSIL.

V gene TRBV5-1 combines with J gene TRBJ2-3; D is possibly TRBD2 (6 bases). This CDR3 region has 16 residues. Germline assignment: CDR1 SGHRS and CDR2 YFSETQ. V lost 1 base, J lost 0 bases, and 12 bases lay in between. The CDR3 is CASSLSSAGSTDTQYF. The DNA of the CDR3 is TGCGCCAGCAGCTTGAGTTCAGCGGGTAGCACAGATACGCAGTATTTT.

V is TRBV5-5 and J is TRBJ1-1; 10 bases are a match to TRBD1. In germline, CDR1 is SGHKS, CDR2 YYEKEE (reference sequence). After removal of 2 bases from V and 0 bases from J, the junction contained 4 bases not matched to a gene. The CDR3 is made up of 16 amino acids. The CDR3 loop reads CASSFGQGVLNTEAFF. The DNA of the CDR3 is TGTGCCAGCAGCTTCGGACAGGGGGTTCTGAACACTGAAGCTTTCTTT.

The chain links TRBV7-8 to TRBJ2-7; TRBD2 agrees at 8 bases. The junction had 14 bases not matched to a gene; V was cut back by 0 bases and J by 7 bases. Germline V gene lookup returns CDR1 SGHVS and CDR2 FQNEAQ. The CDR3 runs 17 residues. The CDR3 DNA reads TGTGCCAGCAGCTTAGCCCGACGGGGACTAGGAGCTTTGGAGCAGTACTTC. Translated, it gives CASSLARRGLGALEQYF.

The rearrangement uses TRBV9 and TRBJ2-5; D is perhaps TRBD2 (6 bases). Germline CDR1 SGDLS, CDR2 YYNGEE. The CDR3 length is 16 residues. Trimming shortened V by 0 bases and J by 4 bases, and 16 bases separated the two germline ends. CDR3 DNA sequence: TGTGCCAGCAGCGTAGGTCTCAGGGCCGGGGGAGAGACCCAGTACTTC. This gives the protein CASSVGLRAGGETQYF.

V usage is TRBV5-4 and J usage is TRBJ2-3; no clear D. The length of the CDR3 is 15 residues. From germline, CDR1 is SGHNT and CDR2 YYREEE (reference sequence). Deletions cut 2 bases from V and 4 bases from J, with 14 bases between. CDR3 residues: CASSLPPTSPDTQYF. The CDR3 nucleotides read TGTGCCAGCAGCTTACCCCCCACTTCTCCAGATACGCAGTATTTT.

The gene calls are TRBV7-2 and TRBJ1-1, with D perhaps TRBD1 (6 bases). CDR1 and CDR2 from the germline V gene are SGHTA and FQGNSA. V was clipped by 1 base and J by 0 bases, with 12 bases between them. The CDR3 has 16 amino acids. The CDR3 bases are TGTGCCAGCAGCTTAGTAGGGGGTCGGGTGAACACTGAAGCTTTCTTT. Translation: CASSLVGGRVNTEAFF.

The chain uses TRBV10-2 and TRBJ2-3; the match to TRBD2 covers 7 bases. CDR1 and CDR2 (germline): WSHSY, SAAADI. CDR3 length: 13 amino acids. Trimming cost V 6 bases and J 6 bases; bases outside gene matches: 6. DNA of the CDR3: TGCGCCAGCAGGGACGGGGGGTCTGATACGCAGTATTTT. It codes for CASRDGGSDTQYF.

The chain has TRBV19 and TRBJ2-5, with TRBD1 matching over 8 bases. This CDR3 comprises 18 residues. V was clipped by 5 bases and J by 0 bases; unmatched bases: 14. CDR1 and CDR2 from the germline V gene are LNHDA and SQIVND (reference sequence). CDR3 nucleotides: TGTGCCAGTAGTGTCAATACGGGACAGGCCAAGTACCAAGAGACCCAGTACTTC. Translating it yields CASSVNTGQAKYQETQYF.

V gene TRBV25-1 combines with J gene TRBJ2-7; tentative D call: TRBD2 (5 bases). This CDR3 comprises 13 residues. The germline V and J ends were trimmed by 6 bases and 3 bases, with 12 bases remaining between them. The germline CDR1 and CDR2 sequences are MGHDK and SYGVNS. CDR3 sequence (DNA): TGTGCCAGCAGCCGGGGTGACCGCTACGAGCAGTACTTC. This translates into CASSRGDRYEQYF.

The CDR3 sequence: CASSYGLAGGREETQYF. CDR3 DNA: TGCGCCAGCAGCTACGGACTAGCGGGGGGGCGGGAGGAGACCCAGTACTTC. J is TRBJ2-5 and V is TRBV4-1, with 15 bases matching TRBD2. CDR1 is MGHRA and CDR2 is YSYEKL in the germline V gene. The ends lost 5 bases at V and 5 bases at J; junction bases unmatched: 9. CDR3 length: 17 residues.